These 10 T cell receptor beta chains were sequenced from one sample in a study of T cell clonotyping in hematopoietic cell transplantation (dated by TCRdb to about 2021). Receptors were amplified or captured by the immunoSEQ multiplex PCR assay. The source is immuneACCESS, and TCRdb retained only in-frame sequences with V and J called. Part of the clones is not carried over; for the studies checked, unresolved V genes explain less than half of this, and the remainder is unexplained. Within this sample are about 69,000 clones, with 94% of them counted one time only. The top ten constitute roughly 1.7% of the sample. The sample consisted of peripheral blood mononuclear cells. The receptors come from a man aged 50-59 years in good health. Some clones in this sample may be carry-over from other donors' samples.

The chain joins TRBV10-2 to TRBJ1-3, with TRBD1 matching over 8 bases. The germline CDR1 and CDR2 sequences are WSHSY and SAAADI. V lost 7 bases, J lost 1 base, and 6 bases stayed unmatched. The CDR3 length is 15 residues. In DNA, the CDR3 is TGCGCCAGCATGGATGGACAGGGATCTGGAAACACCATATATTTT. It yields the protein CASMDGQGSGNTIYF.

The V gene is TRBV2, the J gene TRBJ1-6; D uncertain. The V end lost 1 base, the J end lost 9 bases, and 16 bases lay between the germline ends. The CDR3 consists of 16 residues. Per the germline V gene, CDR1 is SNHLY and CDR2 is FYNNEI. The CDR3 loop is CASSEGAGVAISPLHF. The CDR3 region has the DNA TGTGCCAGCAGTGAAGGGGCGGGCGTCGCCATTTCACCCCTCCACTTT.

The chain is built from TRBV6-5 and TRBJ2-7; D may be TRBD1 (6 bases). This CDR3 region has 13 residues. CDR1 is MNHEY, CDR2 SVGAGI, per germline. Trimming cost V 6 bases and J 1 base, with 10 bases left between them. The CDR3 DNA is TGTGCCAGCAGCCCTGGACAGTCCTACGAGCAGTACTTC. Translating gives CASSPGQSYEQYF.

The chain recombines TRBV11-2 with TRBJ2-2; 7 nucleotides line up with TRBD1. CDR3 length: 15 amino acids. Per germline, CDR1 SGHAT and CDR2 FQNNGV. The V gene end was trimmed by 3 bases and the J gene end by 4 bases; junction bases not matched to a gene: 5. The CDR3 region is CASSLTGIVTGELFF. CDR3 DNA: TGTGCCAGCAGCTTGACAGGGATCGTCACCGGGGAGCTGTTTTTT.

This chain uses TRBV28 with TRBJ2-3; 12 bases align to TRBD2. The germline V gene encodes CDR1 MDHEN and CDR2 SYDVKM. The ends lost 5 bases at V and 4 bases at J; junction bases unmatched: 13. This CDR3 has 18 amino acids. CDR3 protein: CASSTSSLAGGRADTQYF. For the CDR3, the DNA is TGTGCCAGCAGTACCTCCTCTCTAGCGGGGGGGCGTGCAGATACGCAGTATTTT. The full variable domain, its missing parts supplied by reference TRBV28 and TRBJ2-3, is DVKVTQSSRYLVKRTGEKVFLECVQDMDHENMFWYRQDPGLGLRLIYFSYDVKMKEKGDIPEGYSVSREKKERFSLILESASTNQTSMYLCASSTSSLAGGRADTQYFGPGTRLTVL.

V and J are TRBV28 and TRBJ2-5; D is uncertain. The germline gives CDR1 MDHEN, CDR2 SYDVKM. The CDR3 runs to 11 residues. Trimming shortened V by 6 bases and J by 5 bases, and 7 bases separated the two germline ends. CDR3 amino acids: CASSLSETQYF. The CDR3 nucleotides read TGTGCCAGCAGCCTGTCGGAGACCCAGTACTTC.

The chain links TRBV28 to TRBJ2-4; a possible D gene is TRBD1 (5 bases). Germline V CDR1 and CDR2: MDHEN, SYDVKM. The CDR3 is 15 residues long. With 6 bases removed from V and 0 bases from J, the gap between germline ends came to 12 bases. In nucleotides, the CDR3 is TGTGCCAGCAGGATCATCGGACAAGCCAAAAACATTCAGTACTTC. Translating gives CASRIIGQAKNIQYF.

This clone was seen only once. The chain couples TRBV28 to TRBJ2-3, with D perhaps TRBD1 (5 bases). The germline CDR1 and CDR2 sequences are MDHEN and SYDVKM. The CDR3 is 13 amino acids. The V end was cut by 11 bases, the J end by 0 bases, with 12 bases between. The CDR3 region is CAVQVSSTDTQYF. As DNA, the CDR3 is TGTGCCGTACAGGTTTCTAGCACAGATACGCAGTATTTT.

The genes are TRBV28 and TRBJ1-5; D not resolved. Per the germline V gene, CDR1 is MDHEN and CDR2 is SYDVKM. CDR3 length: 15 residues. V was clipped by 3 bases and J by 0 bases, with 9 bases between them. For the CDR3, the DNA is TGTGCCAGCAGTTTCGCGGGATATAGCAATCAGCCCCAGCATTTT. This translates into CASSFAGYSNQPQHF.

This clone was recorded only once. V gene TRBV9 combines with J gene TRBJ2-3; 8 bases match TRBD2. The CDR3 covers 17 residues. After removal of 7 bases from V and 4 bases from J, the junction contained 17 bases not matched to a gene. Germline CDR1 reads SGDLS; CDR2 reads YYNGEE. CDR3 region: CASQFRGSGRVADTQYF. The CDR3 DNA sequence: TGTGCCAGCCAATTTCGTGGGAGCGGGAGAGTCGCAGATACGCAGTATTTT.